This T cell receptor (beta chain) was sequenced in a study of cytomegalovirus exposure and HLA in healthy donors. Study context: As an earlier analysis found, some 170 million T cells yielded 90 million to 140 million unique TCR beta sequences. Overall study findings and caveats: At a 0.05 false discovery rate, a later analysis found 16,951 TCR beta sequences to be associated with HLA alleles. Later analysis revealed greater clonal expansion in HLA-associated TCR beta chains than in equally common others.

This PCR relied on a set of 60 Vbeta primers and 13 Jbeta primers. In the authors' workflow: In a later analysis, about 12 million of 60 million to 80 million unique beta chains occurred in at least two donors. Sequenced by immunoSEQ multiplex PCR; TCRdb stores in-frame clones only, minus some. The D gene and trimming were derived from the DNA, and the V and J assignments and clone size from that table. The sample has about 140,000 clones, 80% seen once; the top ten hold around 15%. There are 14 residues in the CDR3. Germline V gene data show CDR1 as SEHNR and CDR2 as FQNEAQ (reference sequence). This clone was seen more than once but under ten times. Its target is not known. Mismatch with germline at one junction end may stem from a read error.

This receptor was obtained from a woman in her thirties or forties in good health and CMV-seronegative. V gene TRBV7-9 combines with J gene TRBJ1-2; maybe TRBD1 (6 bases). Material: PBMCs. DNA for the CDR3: TGTTCCAGCAGCGAGAGCAGGGGTGCTTATGGCTACACCTTC. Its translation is CSSSESRGAYGYTF.